This T cell receptor (beta chain) was documented in a study of blood T cell repertoires in COVID-19 (dated by TCRdb to about 2020). With regard to the full study: Samples from collaborators originated in the United States, Italy and Spain and spanned both the acute and convalescent phases of COVID-19. The material from the prospective study consisted of cDNA or gDNA derived from T cells, B-cell-depleted T cells, or PBMCs. Subjects who had been exposed to COVID-19, were actively infected with it, or had recovered from it provided the deeply sampled blood TCRbeta repertoires that made up the dataset. The repertoires were released in a freely available public database intended as a resource for research on the immune response to SARS-CoV-2. Samples came from the ongoing ImmuneRACE study (first 160 participants) plus 1,254 subjects from 6 global collaborators. Nearly every sample came with metadata listing a de-identified subject ID, COVID-19 status, age in years and sex. Where HLA class I and class II types were available, the types were taken from metadata supplied by the sample provider, not from assay-based typing.

What the study reported, not specific to this receptor: The quantity of clinical and demographic metadata differed by source and by participant and was supplied without curation.

Details on this clone: What antigen it recognizes has not been identified. Base qualities were left out, and no much larger clone turns up one base away.

The immunoSEQ Assay, a bias-controlled multiplex PCR, was used to amplify TCRbeta CDR3 regions from genomic DNA. From the authors' description of their analysis: Nucleated cell counts per sample were estimated from amplification of reference gene primers within the assay. To quantify the absolute abundance of each unique TCRbeta CDR3 rearrangement, sequence reads were collapsed and filtered. For each sample, productive Simpson clonality was calculated as the square root of Simpson's diversity index over productive rearrangements. TCRdb holds this immuneACCESS table with in-frame rearrangements only. Some clones are missing; in checked studies, unresolved V genes explain under half, and the rest has no known cause. V, J and clone size reflect that table, while D and trimming were determined from the DNA. Counted in this sample were about 170,000 clones; about 87% of them appeared once. Just over 2.5% of the sample rests with the top ten.

The CDR3 goes from the cysteine to the phenylalanine over 18 residues. The read is trimmed to its CDR3 DNA, 54 bases read in frame from base 1. At one collaborating source in Seattle, patients were enrolled during active infection and were followed longitudinally through the course of disease. The collaborating institutions used their own protocols to collect whole blood in K2EDTA tubes. For TCRbeta analysis, collaborator samples were shipped as frozen whole blood, as isolated PBMCs, or as DNA extracted from either sample type. This clonotype originated in a woman older than 75 with COVID-19, enrolled during active disease. Here the chain combines TRBV21-1 and TRBJ2-3; no DNA check was done on the table's D call, TRBD2. TRBV21-1 constitutes a pseudogene. Sample: peripheral blood. The DNA sequence follows: TGTGCCAGCAGCAAATTTGGGTTCGGGGGAGAGGGCACAGATACGCAGTATTTT. This encodes CASSKFGFGGEGTDTQYF.